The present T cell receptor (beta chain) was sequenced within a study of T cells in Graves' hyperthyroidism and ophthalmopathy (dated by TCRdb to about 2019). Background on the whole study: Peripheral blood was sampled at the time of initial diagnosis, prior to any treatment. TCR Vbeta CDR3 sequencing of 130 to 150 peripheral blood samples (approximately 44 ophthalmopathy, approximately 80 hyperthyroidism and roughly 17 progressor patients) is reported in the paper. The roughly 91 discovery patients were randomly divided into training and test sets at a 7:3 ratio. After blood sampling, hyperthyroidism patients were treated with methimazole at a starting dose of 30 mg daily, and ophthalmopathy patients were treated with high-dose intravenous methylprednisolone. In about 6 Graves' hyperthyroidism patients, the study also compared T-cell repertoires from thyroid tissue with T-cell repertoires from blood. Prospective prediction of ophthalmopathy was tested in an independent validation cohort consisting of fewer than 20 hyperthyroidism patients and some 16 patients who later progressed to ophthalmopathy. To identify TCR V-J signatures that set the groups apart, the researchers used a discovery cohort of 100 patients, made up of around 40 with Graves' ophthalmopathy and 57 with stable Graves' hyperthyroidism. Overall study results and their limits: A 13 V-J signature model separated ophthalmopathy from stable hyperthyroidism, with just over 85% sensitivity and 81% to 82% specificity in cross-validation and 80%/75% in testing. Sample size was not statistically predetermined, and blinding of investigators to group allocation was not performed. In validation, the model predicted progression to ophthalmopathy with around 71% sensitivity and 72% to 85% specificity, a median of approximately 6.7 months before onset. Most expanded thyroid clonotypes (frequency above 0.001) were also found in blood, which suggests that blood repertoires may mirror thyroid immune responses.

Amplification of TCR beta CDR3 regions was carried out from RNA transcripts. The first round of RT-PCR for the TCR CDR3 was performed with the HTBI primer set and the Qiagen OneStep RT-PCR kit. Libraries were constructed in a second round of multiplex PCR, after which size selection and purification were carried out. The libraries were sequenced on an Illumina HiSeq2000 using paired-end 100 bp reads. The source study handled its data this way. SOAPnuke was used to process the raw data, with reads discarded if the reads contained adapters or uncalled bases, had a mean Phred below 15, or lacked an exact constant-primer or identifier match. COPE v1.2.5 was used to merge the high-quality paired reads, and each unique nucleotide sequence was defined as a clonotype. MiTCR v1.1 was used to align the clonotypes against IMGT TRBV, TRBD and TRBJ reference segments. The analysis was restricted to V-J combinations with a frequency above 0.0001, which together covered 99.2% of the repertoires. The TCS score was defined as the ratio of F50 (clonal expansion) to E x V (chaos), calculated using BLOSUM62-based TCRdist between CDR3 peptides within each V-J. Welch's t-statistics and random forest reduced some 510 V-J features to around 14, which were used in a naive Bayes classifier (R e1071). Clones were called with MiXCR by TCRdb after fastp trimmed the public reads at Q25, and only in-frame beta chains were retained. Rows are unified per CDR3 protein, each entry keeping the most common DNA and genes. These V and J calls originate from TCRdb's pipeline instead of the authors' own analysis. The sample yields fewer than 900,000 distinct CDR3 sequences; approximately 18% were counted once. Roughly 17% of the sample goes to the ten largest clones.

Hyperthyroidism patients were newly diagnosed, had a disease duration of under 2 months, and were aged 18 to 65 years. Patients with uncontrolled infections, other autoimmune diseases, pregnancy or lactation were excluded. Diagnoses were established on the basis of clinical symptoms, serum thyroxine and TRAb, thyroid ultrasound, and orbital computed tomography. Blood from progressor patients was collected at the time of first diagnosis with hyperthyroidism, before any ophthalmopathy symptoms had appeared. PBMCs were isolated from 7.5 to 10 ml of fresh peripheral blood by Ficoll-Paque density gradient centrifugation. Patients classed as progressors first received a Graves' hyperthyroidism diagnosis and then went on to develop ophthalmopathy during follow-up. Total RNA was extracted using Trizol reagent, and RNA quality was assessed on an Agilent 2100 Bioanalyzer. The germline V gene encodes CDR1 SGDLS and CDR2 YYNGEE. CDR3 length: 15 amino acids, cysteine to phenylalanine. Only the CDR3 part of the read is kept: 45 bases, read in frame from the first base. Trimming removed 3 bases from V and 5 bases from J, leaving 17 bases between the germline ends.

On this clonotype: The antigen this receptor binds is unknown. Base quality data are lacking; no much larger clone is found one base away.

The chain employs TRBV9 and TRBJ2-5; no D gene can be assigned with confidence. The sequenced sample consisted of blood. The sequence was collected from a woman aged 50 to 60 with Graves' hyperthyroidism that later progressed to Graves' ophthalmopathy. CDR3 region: CASSAPGSVRETQYF. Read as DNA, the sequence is TGTGCCAGCAGCGCCCCAGGTTCGGTGCGGGAGACCCAGTACTTC.